One and the same sample provided the 6 T cell receptor beta chains below, sequenced in a study of shared clonotypes between healthy human individuals. Some clones are missing from TCRdb's copy, which holds only in-frame ones; the method was immunoSEQ multiplex PCR. The sample records about 470,000 clones, roughly 77% being singletons. Sequencing was carried out using PBMCs. These receptors were taken from a woman between 40 and 50 years old in good health. Some clones in this sample may be carry-over from other donors' samples.

V usage is TRBV11-2 and J usage is TRBJ2-1; TRBD2 matches at 7 bases. Germline V gene sequence: CDR1 SGHAT, CDR2 FQNNGV. The J segment lost 9 bases and the V segment lost 6 bases, leaving 11 bases of the junction unmatched. This CDR3 has 14 amino acids. The CDR3 protein is CASSRGEAGIEQFF. CDR3 nucleotides: TGTGCCAGCAGTCGTGGGGAAGCGGGAATTGAGCAGTTCTTC.

This clone was seen once. This chain connects TRBV18 to TRBJ1-2; 8 nucleotides align to TRBD1. Germline V gene data show CDR1 as KGHSH and CDR2 as LQKENI. This CDR3 spans 14 amino acids. Trimming cost V 3 bases and J 8 bases; bases outside gene matches: 8. The CDR3 region has the DNA TGTGCCAGCTCACCCGAGACGACAGGGGCAGGCTACACCTTC. Translated: CASSPETTGAGYTF.

The chain carries TRBV6-6 and TRBJ1-3, with D unclear. CDR1 and CDR2 from the germline V gene are MNHNY and SVGAGI (reference sequence). The CDR3 has 14 amino acids. The V and J ends lost 8 bases and 7 bases respectively, with 18 bases between them. For the CDR3, the DNA is TGTGCCAGCTCCATGGGCGGTGGTCGGAACACCATATATTTT. Its translation: CASSMGGGRNTIYF.

The rearrangement joins TRBV6-5 to TRBJ2-1, with 7 bases lining up with TRBD1. The germline V gene encodes CDR1 MNHEY and CDR2 SVGAGI. V was clipped by 2 bases and J by 4 bases; unmatched bases: 2. This CDR3 is 14 amino acids long. The CDR3 nucleotides read TGTGCCAGCAGTTACAGGGACAGTTACAATGAGCAGTTCTTC. Translation gives CASSYRDSYNEQFF.

This chain joins TRBV6-6 and TRBJ2-3; D gene unclear. Germline loops: CDR1 MNHNY, CDR2 SVGAGI (reference sequence). The CDR3 consists of 12 residues. V was clipped by 5 bases and J by 3 bases, with 6 bases between them. The CDR3 bases are TGTGCCAGCAGTCATGGGACAGATACGCAGTATTTT. Protein sequence: CASSHGTDTQYF.

The CDR3 DNA reads TGTGCCAGCGGTAGCGGGAGGGCCGATGAGCAGTTCTTC. Encoded protein: CASGSGRADEQFF. The chain joins TRBV13 to TRBJ2-1, with TRBD2 matching 11 bases. From germline, CDR1 is PRHDT and CDR2 FYEKMQ (reference sequence). V trimming: 8 bases; J trimming: 8 bases; junction bases outside the gene matches: 5. CDR3 size: 13 residues.